This T cell receptor beta chain was observed in a study of T cell responses to AZD1222 COVID-19 vaccine. V lost 0 bases, J lost 7 bases, and 14 bases lay in between. CDR1 is SGHRS, CDR2 YFSETQ, per germline. The CDR3 length is 15 residues. Assay used: immunoSEQ multiplex PCR; TCRdb lists only in-frame clones, some missing. Of tens of thousands of clones in the sample, about nine tenths were seen once. The specimen was peripheral blood, collected on day 0 of AZD1222 vaccination. The clonotype was recovered from an adult in good health. The gene calls are TRBV5-1 and TRBJ2-1; possible D gene TRBD1, 6 bases. As DNA, the CDR3 is TGCGCCAGCAGCTTGGACAGGGTGGCCCAAAATGAGCAGTTCTTC. Its protein is CASSLDRVAQNEQFF.